A few counts support the clone carrying this T cell receptor (beta chain). The antigen is undetermined. The data were obtained in a study of shared clonotypes between healthy human individuals. Study-level points and caveats: Deeper or shallower sequencing was expected to change how clonotypes are shared among donors.

Generated by immunoSEQ multiplex PCR, the TCRdb table keeps only in-frame clones and is missing some. The sample lists 470,000 or so clones; approximately 84% were seen once. Trimming removed 0 bases at V and 4 bases at J, with 13 bases between. This CDR3 comprises 16 residues. Germline CDR1 and CDR2: KGHSH and LQKENI. Each donor was a Caucasian adult residing in Nashville, Tennessee. The chain employs TRBV18 and TRBJ2-1; TRBD1 might be the D (5 bases). Specimen: PBMCs. The receptor was derived from a woman between 40 and 55 years old in good health. Some clones in this sample may be carry-over from other donors' samples. CDR3 nucleotide sequence: TGTGCCAGCTCACCACCGGAGCCAGGGTGGTACAATGAGCAGTTCTTC. This codes for CASSPPEPGWYNEQFF.